The entry below gives a single TCR beta chain sequence along with its context. Its antigen is unknown. A second 7 to 11 cycle PCR used barcoded and J-beta primers. MiXCR, run by TCRdb on the 5' RACE reads, gives a single entry per CDR3 protein. The sample holds roughly 730,000 distinct CDR3 sequences, roughly three fifths seen once. This CDR3 has 14 residues. Germline lookup yields CDR1 SEHNR and CDR2 FQNEAQ (reference sequence). Deletions cut 0 bases from V and 9 bases from J, with 12 bases between. This entry belongs to a study of blood T cells in healthy people across ages. General study results and limits: Unsorted PBMCs ruled out conclusive naive versus antigen-experienced comparison. Older age coincided with a roughly linear decline in TCR beta diversity per million T cells. Higher diversity and more naive CD4+ cells were features of long-lived donors, compared to aged donors.

This TCR was sampled from a man aged 35 to 55 in good health. The J gene is TRBJ2-1, the V gene TRBV7-9; D is perhaps TRBD2 (5 bases). Sequencing was carried out using blood. This chain's CDR3 is CASSLAHPGSEQFF. CDR3 DNA: TGTGCCAGCAGCTTAGCGCATCCGGGAAGTGAGCAGTTCTTC.